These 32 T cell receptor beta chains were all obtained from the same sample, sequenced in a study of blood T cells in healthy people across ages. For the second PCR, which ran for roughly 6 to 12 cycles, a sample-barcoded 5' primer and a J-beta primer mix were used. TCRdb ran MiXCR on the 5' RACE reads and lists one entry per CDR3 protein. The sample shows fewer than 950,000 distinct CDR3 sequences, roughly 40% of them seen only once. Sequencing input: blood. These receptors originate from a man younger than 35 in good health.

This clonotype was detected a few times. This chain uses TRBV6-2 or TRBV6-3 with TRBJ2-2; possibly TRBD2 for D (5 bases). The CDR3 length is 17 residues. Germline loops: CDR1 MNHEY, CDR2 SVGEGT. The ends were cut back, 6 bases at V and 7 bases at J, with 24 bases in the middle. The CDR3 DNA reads TGTGCCAGCAGAGGACCCAGTGGGAGACACGGGAACGGGGAGCTGTTTTTT. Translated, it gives CASRGPSGRHGNGELFF.

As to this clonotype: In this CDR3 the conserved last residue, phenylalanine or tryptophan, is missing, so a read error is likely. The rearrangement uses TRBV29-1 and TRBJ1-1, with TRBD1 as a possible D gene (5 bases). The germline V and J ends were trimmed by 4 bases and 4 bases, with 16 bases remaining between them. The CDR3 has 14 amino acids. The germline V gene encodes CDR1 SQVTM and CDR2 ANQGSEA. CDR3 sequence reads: CSVVGRRTSTEAFV. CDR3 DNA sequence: TGCAGCGTTGTGGGACGACGGACTTCCACTGAAGCTTTCGTT.

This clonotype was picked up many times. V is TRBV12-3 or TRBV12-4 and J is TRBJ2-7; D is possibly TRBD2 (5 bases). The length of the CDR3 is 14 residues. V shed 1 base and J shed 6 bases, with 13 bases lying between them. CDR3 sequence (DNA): TGTGCCAGCAGTTTAGGAGGTCCTAGCCGCGAGCAGTACTTC. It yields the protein CASSLGGPSREQYF.

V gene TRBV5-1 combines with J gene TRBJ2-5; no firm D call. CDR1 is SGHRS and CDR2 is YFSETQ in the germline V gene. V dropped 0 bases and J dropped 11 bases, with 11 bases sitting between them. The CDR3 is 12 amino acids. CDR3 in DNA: TGCGCCAGCAGCTTGGATGGGGTAGAACAGTACTTC. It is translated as CASSLDGVEQYF.

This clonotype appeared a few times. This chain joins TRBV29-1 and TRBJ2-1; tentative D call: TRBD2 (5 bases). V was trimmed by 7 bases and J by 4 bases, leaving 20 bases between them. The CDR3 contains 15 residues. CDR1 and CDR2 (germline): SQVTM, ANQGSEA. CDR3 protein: CSAGVGSYLYNEQFF. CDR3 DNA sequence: TGCAGCGCTGGGGTGGGGAGCTACCTTTACAATGAGCAGTTCTTC.

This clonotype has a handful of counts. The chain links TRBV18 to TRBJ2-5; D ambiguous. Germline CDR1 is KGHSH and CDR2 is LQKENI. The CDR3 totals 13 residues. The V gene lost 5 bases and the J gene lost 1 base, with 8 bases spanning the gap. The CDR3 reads CASSVSAQETQYF. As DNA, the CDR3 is TGTGCCAGCTCAGTTTCTGCCCAAGAGACCCAGTACTTC.

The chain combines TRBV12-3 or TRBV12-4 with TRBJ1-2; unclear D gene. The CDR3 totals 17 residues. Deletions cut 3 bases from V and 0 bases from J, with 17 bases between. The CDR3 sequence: CASSFDSLEGANYGYTF. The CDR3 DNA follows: TGTGCCAGCAGTTTTGATAGTCTCGAGGGAGCTAACTATGGCTACACCTTC.

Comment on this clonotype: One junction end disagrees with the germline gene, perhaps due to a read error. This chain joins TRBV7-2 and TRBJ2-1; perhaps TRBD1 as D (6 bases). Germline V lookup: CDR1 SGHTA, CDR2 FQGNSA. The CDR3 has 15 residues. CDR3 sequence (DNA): TGTGCCAGCAGCAAAAGACAGGCTTCCTACAATAAGCAGTTCTTC. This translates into CASSKRQASYNKQFF.

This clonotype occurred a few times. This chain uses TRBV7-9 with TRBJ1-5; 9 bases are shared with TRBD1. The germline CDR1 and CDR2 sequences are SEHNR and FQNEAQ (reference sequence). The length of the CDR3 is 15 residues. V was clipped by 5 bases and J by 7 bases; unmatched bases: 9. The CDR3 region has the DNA TGTGCCAGCAGCCCGGGGACAGGGATGGTCCAGCCCCAGCATTTT. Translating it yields CASSPGTGMVQPQHF.

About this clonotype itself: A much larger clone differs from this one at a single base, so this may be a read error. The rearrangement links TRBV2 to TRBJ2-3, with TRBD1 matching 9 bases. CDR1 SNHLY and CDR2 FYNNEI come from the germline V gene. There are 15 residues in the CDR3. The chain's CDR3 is CAGSMGTGRTDTQYF. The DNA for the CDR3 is TGTGCCGGCAGTATGGGGACAGGGAGGACAGATACGCAGTATTTT.

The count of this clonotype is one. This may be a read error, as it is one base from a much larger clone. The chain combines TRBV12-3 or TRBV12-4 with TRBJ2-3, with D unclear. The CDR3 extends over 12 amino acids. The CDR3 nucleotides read TGTGCCAGCAGTTTACGCTCTGAGACGCTGTATTTT. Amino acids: CASSLRSETLYF.

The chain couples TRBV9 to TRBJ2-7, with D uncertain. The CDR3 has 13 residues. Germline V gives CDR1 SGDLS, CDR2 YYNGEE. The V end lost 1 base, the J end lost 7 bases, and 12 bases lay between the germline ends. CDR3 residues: CASSVWEYNEQYF. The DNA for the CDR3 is TGTGCCAGCAGCGTATGGGAATACAATGAGCAGTACTTC. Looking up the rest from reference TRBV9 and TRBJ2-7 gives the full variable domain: DSGVTQTPKHLITATGQRVTLRCSPRSGDLSVYWYQQSLDQGLQFLIQYYNGEERAKGNILERFSAQQFPDLHSELNLSSLELGDSALYFCASSVWEYNEQYFGPGTRLTVT.

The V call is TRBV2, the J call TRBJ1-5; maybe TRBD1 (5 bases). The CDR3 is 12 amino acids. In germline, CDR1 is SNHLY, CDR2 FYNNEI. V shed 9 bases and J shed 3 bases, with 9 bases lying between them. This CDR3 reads CASGAYNQPQHF. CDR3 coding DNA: TGTGCCAGTGGGGCCTACAATCAGCCCCAGCATTTT.

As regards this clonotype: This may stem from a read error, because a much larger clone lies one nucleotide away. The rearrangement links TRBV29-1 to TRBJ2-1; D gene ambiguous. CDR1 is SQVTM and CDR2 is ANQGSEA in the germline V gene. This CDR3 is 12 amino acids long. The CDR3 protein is CSVPRNHNKQFF. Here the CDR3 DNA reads TGCAGCGTGCCTCGAAACCACAATAAGCAGTTCTTC.

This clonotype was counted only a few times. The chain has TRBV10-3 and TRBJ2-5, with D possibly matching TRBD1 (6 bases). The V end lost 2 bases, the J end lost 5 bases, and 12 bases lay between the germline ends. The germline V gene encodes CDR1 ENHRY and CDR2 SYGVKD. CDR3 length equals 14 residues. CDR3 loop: CAISEPGAWETQYF. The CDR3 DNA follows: TGTGCCATCAGTGAGCCAGGGGCTTGGGAGACCCAGTACTTC.

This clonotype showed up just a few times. CDR3 protein: CASSLDNRVGSGYTF. As DNA, the CDR3 is TGCGCCAGCAGCTTGGATAACAGGGTGGGGTCAGGCTACACCTTC. The rearrangement uses TRBV5-1 and TRBJ1-2, with D possibly matching TRBD1 (6 bases). Germline assignment: CDR1 SGHRS and CDR2 YFSETQ. V gave up 0 bases and J gave up 8 bases, with 17 bases separating them. The CDR3 spans 15 residues.

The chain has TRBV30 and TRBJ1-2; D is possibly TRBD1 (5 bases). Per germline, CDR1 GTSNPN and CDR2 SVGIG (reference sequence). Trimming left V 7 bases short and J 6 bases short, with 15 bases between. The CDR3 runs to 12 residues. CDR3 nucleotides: TGTGCCTTACAAAGGGACTCCGATGGCTACACCTTC. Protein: CALQRDSDGYTF.

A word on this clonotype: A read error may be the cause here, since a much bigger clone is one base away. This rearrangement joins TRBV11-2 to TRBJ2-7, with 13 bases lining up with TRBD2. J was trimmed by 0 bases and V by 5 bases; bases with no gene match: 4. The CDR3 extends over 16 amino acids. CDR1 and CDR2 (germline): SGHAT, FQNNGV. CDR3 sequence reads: CASSLGLAGTSYEQYF. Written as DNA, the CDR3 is TGTGCCAGCAGCCTGGGACTAGCGGGGACCTCCTACGAGCAGTACTTC.

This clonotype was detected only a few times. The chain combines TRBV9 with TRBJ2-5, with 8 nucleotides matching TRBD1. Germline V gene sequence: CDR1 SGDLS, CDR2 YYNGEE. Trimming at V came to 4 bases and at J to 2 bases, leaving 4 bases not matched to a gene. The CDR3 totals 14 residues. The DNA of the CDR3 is TGTGCCAGCAGCAAGACAGGGGTTCAAGAGACCCAGTACTTC. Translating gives CASSKTGVQETQYF.

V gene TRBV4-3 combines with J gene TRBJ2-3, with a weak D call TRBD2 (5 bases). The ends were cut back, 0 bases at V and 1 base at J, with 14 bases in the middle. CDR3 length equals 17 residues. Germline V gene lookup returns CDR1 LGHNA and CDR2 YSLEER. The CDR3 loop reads CASSQESVGERTDTQYF. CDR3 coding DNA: TGCGCCAGCAGCCAAGAGAGCGTGGGAGAACGCACAGATACGCAGTATTTT.

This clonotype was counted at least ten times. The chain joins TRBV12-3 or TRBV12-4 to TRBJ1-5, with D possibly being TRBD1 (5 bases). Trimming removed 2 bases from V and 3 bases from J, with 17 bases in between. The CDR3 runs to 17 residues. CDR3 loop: CASSLYRDRHSNQPQHF. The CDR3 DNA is TGTGCCAGCAGTTTATACCGGGACCGACACTCCAATCAGCCCCAGCATTTT.

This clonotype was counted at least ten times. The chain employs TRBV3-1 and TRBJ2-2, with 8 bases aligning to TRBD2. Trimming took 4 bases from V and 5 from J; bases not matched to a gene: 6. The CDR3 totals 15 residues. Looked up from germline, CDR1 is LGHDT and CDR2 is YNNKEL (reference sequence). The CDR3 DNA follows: TGTGCCAGCAGCCTCGGGGGGGCCCGGACCGGGGAGCTGTTTTTT. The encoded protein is CASSLGGARTGELFF.

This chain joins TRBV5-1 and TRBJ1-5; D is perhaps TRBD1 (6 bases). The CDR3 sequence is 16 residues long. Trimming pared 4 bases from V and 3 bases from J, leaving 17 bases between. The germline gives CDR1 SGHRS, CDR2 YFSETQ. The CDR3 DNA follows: TGCGCCAGCAGCGTAGGGACACTCGGTAACAATCAGCCCCAGCATTTT. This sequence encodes CASSVGTLGNNQPQHF.

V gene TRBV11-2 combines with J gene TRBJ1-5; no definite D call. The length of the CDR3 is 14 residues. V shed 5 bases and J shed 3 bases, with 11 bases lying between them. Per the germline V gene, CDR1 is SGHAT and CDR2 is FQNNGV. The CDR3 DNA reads TGTGCCAGCAGCCTCACGGCTTTCAATCAGCCCCAGCATTTT. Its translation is CASSLTAFNQPQHF.

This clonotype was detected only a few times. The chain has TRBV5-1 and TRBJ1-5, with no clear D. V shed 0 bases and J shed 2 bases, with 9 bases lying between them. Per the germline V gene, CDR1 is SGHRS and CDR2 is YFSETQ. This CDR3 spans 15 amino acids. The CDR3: CASSLEPRGNQPQHF. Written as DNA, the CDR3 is TGCGCCAGCAGCTTGGAACCCCGGGGCAATCAGCCCCAGCATTTT.

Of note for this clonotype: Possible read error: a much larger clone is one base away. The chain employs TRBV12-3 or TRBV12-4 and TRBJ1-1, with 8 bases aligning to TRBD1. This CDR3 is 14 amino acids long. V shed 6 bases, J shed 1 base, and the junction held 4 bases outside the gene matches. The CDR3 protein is CASRPTGGNTEAFF. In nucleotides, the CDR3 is TGTGCCAGCAGACCAACAGGGGGGAACACTGAAGCTTTCTTT.

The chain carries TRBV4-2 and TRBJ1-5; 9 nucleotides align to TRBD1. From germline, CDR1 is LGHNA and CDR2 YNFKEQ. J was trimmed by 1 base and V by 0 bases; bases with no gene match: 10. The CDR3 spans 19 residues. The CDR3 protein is CASSQDIGTGRWSNQPQHF. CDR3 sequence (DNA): TGTGCCAGCAGCCAAGATATAGGGACAGGGCGGTGGAGCAATCAGCCCCAGCATTTT.

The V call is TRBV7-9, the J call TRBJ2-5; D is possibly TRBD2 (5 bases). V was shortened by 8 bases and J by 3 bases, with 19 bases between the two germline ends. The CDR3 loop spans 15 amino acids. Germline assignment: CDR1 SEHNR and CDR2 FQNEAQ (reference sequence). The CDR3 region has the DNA TGTGCCAGCGCGGGTGGCAATCACCTCAAAGAGACCCAGTACTTC. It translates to CASAGGNHLKETQYF.

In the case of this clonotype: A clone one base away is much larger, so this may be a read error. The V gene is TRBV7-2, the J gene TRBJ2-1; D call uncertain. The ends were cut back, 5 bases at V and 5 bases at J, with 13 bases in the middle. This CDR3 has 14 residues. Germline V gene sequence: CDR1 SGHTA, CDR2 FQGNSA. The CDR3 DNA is TGTGCCAGCAGCGTAGACGGCAGAGACAATGAGCAGTTCTTC. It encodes CASSVDGRDNEQFF.

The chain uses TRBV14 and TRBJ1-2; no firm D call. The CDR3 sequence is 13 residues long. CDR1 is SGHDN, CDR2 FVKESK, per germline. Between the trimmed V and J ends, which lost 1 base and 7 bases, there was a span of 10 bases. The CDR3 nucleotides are TGTGCCAGCAGCCAAGGGGCCCGCGGTGGCTACACCTTC. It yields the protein CASSQGARGGYTF.

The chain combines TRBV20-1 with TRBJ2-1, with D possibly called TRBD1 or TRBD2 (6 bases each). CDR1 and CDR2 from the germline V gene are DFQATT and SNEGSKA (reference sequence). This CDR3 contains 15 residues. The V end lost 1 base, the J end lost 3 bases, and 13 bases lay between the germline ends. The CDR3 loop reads CSARASGEVYNEQFF. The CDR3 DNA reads TGCAGTGCTAGAGCTTCAGGGGAGGTCTACAATGAGCAGTTCTTC.

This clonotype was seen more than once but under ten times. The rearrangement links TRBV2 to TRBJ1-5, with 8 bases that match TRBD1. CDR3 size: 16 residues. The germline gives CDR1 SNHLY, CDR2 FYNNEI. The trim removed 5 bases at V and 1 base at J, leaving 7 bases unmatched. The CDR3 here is CASSSTTGVSNQPQHF. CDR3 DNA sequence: TGTGCCAGCAGTTCGACGACAGGGGTGAGCAATCAGCCCCAGCATTTT. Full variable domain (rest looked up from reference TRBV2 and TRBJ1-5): EPEVTQTPSHQVTQMGQEVILRCVPISNHLYFYWYRQILGQKVEFLVSFYNNEISEKSEIFDDQFSVERPDGSNFTLKIRSTKLEDSAMYFCASSSTTGVSNQPQHFGDGTRLSIL.